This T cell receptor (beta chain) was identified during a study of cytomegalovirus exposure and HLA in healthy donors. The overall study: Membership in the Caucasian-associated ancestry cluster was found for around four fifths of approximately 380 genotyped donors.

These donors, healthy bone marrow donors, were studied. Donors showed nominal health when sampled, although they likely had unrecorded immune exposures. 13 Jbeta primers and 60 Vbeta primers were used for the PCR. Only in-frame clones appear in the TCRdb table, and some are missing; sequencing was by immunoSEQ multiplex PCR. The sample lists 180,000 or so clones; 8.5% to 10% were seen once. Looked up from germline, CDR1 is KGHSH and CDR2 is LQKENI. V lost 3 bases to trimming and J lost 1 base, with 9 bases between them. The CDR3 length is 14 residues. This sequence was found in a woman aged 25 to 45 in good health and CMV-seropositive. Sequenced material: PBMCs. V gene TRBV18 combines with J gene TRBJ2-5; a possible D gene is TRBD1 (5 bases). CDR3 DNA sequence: TGTGCCAGCTCACCCACAGGCAGCCAAGAGACCCAGTACTTC. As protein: CASSPTGSQETQYF.